What follows are 5 T cell receptor beta chains derived from one specimen sequenced in a study of cytomegalovirus exposure and HLA in healthy donors. The PCR used 60 Vbeta and 13 Jbeta primers. Sequencing used immunoSEQ multiplex PCR; TCRdb keeps in-frame clones, though not all of them. The table lists roughly 180,000 clones, 75% of them singletons. Sequenced sample: PBMCs. The source of these receptors is a female donor in good health and CMV-seronegative.

This clone was detected a few times. The J gene is TRBJ2-7, the V gene TRBV4-3; D gene ambiguous. Between the trimmed V and J ends, which lost 0 bases and 2 bases, there was a span of 8 bases. Per the germline V gene, CDR1 is LGHNA and CDR2 is YSLEER. The length of the CDR3 is 14 residues. CDR3 in DNA: TGCGCCAGCAGCCAAGATGCCAGTCCCTACGAGCAGTACTTC. It encodes CASSQDASPYEQYF.

This clone has just a few counts. The chain joins TRBV4-1 to TRBJ1-3; 9 nucleotides align to TRBD1. The CDR3 runs 15 residues. Germline values: CDR1 MGHRA, CDR2 YSYEKL. The V segment lost 1 base and the J segment 6 bases; nucleotides outside the gene matches: 4. This CDR3 reads CASSQVGQGENTIYF. In nucleotides, the CDR3 is TGCGCCAGCAGCCAAGTGGGACAGGGTGAAAACACCATATATTTT.

The chain uses TRBV28 and TRBJ1-2, with D possibly being TRBD1 (6 bases). The germline V and J ends were trimmed by 0 bases and 6 bases, with 17 bases remaining between them. Germline-derived CDR1 and CDR2 are MDHEN and SYDVKM. This CDR3 region has 16 residues. CDR3 protein: CASSLWSQQGADGYTF. In DNA, the CDR3 is TGTGCCAGCAGTTTATGGTCCCAACAGGGAGCAGATGGCTACACCTTC.

The chain has TRBV25-1 and TRBJ2-6, with 7 bases fitting TRBD1. Germline V lookup: CDR1 MGHDK, CDR2 SYGVNS. Unmatched junction bases numbered 5, after V lost 8 bases and J lost 4 bases. The CDR3 is made up of 14 amino acids. The CDR3 is CASRRGHGANVLTF. In DNA, the CDR3 is TGTGCCAGCCGAAGGGGGCACGGGGCCAACGTCCTGACTTTC. Based on the CDR3 plus reference TRBV25-1 and TRBJ2-6, the full variable domain is EADIYQTPRYLVIGTGKKITLECSQTMGHDKMYWYQQDPGMELHLIHYSYGVNSTEKGDLSSESTVSRIRTEHFPLTLESARPSHTSQYLCASRRGHGANVLTFGAGSRLTVL.

This clone came up once. This chain joins TRBV6-5 and TRBJ1-1, with unresolved D. V was pared by 6 bases and J by 3 bases, with 17 bases between. Germline V gives CDR1 MNHEY, CDR2 SVGAGI. The CDR3 extends over 15 amino acids. CDR3 sequence (DNA): TGTGCCAGCAGCCGCGGTCGAAAGGTTGACACTGAAGCTTTCTTT. Its translation: CASSRGRKVDTEAFF.